Here is one TCR beta chain with its context. What it binds is unknown. The sample comes from a study of T cells expressing NK-cell markers. The study, taken as a whole, reports: The HCMV specificity of the expanded NKG2C+ T cell clones stayed unresolved.

UMI-tagged 5'RACE template switching yielded the TCR beta cDNA. TCRdb reprocessed the 5' RACE reads and reports one entry per CDR3 protein, with no DNA. This table lists 160,000 or so distinct CDR3 sequences. Sequenced sample: blood T cells: a sorted CD56 or NKG2C T cell subset, CD4+ or CD8+ T cells, or bulk PBMC T cells (not recorded which). The source is a woman aged 18 to 75 in good health.

The chain's CDR3 is CASSQGASSYNEQFF. The chain joins TRBV3-1 to TRBJ2-1. CDR1 and CDR2 (germline): LGHDT, YNNKEL (reference sequence). This CDR3 comprises 15 residues.